This T cell receptor beta chain stems from a study of T-cell memory formation after mild COVID-19. 5'RACE primed from the constant segment yielded TCR alpha and TCR beta cDNA libraries bearing sample barcodes and UMIs. TCRdb analysed the 5' RACE reads with MiXCR anew, one entry per CDR3 protein. The data hold about 140,000 distinct CDR3 sequences, with more than 12% observed a single time. CDR1 MNHEY and CDR2 SVGEGT come from the germline V gene. The V segment lost 3 bases and the J segment 2 bases; nucleotides outside the gene matches: 11. This CDR3 has 17 residues. This clonotype was observed a handful of times.

The chain combines TRBV6-2 or TRBV6-3 with TRBJ2-3, with TRBD2 identical over 7 bases. The source is an adult woman who had mild COVID-19 (a few samples of this study predate the infection). Cell type and time point are not known. The sample comprised PBMCs or a T cell subset sorted from them (not recorded which). The CDR3 is CASSYRASGALTDTQYF. As DNA, the CDR3 is TGTGCCAGCAGTTATCGGGCTAGCGGAGCTCTCACAGATACGCAGTATTTT.